The clone carrying this T cell receptor beta chain was counted once. The data were taken from a study of cytomegalovirus exposure and HLA in healthy donors. This CDR3 contains 13 residues. The V segment lost 7 bases and the J segment 8 bases; nucleotides outside the gene matches: 8. Germline loops: CDR1 SGHRS, CDR2 YFSETQ. Amplification used 60 Vbeta primers and 13 Jbeta primers. Sequencing used immunoSEQ multiplex PCR; TCRdb keeps in-frame clones, though not all of them. This sample has some 140,000 clones, with 70% to 85% found just once. Sequencing input: PBMCs. The receptor comes from a woman aged 50 to 60 in good health and CMV-seropositive. The rearrangement links TRBV5-1 to TRBJ1-4; 7 positions match TRBD1. CDR3 residues: CASGGTVGEKLFF. CDR3 in DNA: TGCGCCAGCGGAGGGACAGTCGGGGAAAAACTGTTTTTT.